This T cell receptor beta chain came from a study of tumor and adjacent non-tumor tissue in lung cancer. For the study at large: Stage I to III disease affected about ten men and roughly 5 women aged roughly 31 to 85. Study-wide results and caveats: Significantly higher TCR diversity was found in tumor than normal lung. Higher tumor TCR diversity was associated with shorter survival. Top 100 clones took a larger repertoire share in normal lung.

A note on this clonotype: Its antigen remains unknown.

A modified ARM-PCR protocol with three rounds of nested PCR amplified TCRbeta. TCRdb processed the multiplex PCR reads anew with MiXCR; each CDR3 protein has one entry. This table has about 120,000 distinct CDR3 sequences, around 82% appearing once. Trimming shortened V by 5 bases and J by 6 bases, and 13 bases separated the two germline ends. CDR3 length equals 13 residues. RNA was extracted from bulk tissue without any cell sorting. The TCR originated in a man between 65 and 85 years old with non-small cell lung cancer. This sequence joins TRBV12-3 or TRBV12-4 and TRBJ1-1; no clear D. The source material was lung tumor tissue. CDR3: CASSLTIASEAFF. In nucleotides, the CDR3 is TGTGCCAGCAGTCTGACAATCGCCTCTGAAGCTTTCTTT.